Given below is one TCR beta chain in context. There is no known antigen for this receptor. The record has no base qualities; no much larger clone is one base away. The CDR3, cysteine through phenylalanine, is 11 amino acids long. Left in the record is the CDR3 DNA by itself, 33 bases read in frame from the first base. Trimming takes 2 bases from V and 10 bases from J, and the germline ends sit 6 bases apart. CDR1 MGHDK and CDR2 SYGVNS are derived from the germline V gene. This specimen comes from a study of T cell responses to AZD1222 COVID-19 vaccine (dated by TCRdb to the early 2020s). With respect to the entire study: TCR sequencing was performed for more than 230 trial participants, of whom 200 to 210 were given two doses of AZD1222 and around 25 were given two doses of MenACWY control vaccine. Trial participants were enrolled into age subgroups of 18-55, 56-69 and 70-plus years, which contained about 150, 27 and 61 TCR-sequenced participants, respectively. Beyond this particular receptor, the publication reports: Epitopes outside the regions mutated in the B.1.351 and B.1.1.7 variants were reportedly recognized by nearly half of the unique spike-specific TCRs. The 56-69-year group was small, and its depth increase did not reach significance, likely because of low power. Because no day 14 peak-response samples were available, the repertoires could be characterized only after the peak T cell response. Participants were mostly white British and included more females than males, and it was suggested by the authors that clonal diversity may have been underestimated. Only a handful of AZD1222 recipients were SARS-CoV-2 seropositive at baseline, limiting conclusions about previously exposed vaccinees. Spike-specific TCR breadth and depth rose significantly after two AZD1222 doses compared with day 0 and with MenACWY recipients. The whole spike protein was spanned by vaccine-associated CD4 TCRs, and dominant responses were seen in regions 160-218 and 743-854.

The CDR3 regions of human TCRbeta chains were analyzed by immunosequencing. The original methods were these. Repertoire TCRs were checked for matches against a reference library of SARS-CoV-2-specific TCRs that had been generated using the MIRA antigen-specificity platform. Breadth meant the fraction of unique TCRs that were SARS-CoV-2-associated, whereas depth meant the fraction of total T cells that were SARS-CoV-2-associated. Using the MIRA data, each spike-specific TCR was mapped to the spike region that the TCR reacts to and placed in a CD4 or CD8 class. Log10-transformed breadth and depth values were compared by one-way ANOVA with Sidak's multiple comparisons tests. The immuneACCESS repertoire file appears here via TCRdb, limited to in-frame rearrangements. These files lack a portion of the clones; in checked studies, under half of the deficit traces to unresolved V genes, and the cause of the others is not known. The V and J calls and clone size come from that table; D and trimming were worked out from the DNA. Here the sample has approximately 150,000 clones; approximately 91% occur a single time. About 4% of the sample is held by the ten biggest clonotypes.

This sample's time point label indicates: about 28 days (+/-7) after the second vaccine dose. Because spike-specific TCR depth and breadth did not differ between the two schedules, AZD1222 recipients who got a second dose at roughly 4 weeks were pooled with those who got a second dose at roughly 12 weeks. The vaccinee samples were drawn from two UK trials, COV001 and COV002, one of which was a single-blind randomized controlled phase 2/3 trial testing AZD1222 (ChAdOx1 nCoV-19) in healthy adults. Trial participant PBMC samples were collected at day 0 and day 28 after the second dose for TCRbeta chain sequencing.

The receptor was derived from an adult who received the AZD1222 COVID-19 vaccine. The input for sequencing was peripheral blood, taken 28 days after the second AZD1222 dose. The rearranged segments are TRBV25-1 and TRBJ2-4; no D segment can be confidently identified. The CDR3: CASSELGIQYF. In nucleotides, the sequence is TGTGCCAGCAGTGAACTGGGTATTCAGTACTTC.